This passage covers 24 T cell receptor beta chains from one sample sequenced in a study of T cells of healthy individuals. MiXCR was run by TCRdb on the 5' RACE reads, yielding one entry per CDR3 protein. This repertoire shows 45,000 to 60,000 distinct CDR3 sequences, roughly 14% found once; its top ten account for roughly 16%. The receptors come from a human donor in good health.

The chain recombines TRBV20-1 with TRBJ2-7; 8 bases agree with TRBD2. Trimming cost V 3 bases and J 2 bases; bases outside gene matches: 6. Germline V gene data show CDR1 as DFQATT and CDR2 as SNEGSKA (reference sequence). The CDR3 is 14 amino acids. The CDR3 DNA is TGCAGTGCTAGTGGCGGGGGGCTACCCTACGAGCAGTACTTC. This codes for CSASGGGLPYEQYF.

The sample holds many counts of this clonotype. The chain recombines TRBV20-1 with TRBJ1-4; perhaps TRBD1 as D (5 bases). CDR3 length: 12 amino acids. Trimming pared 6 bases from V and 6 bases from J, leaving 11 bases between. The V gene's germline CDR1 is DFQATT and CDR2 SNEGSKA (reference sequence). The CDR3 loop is CSAHQGDEKLFF. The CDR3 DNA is TGCAGTGCACACCAGGGTGATGAAAAACTGTTTTTT.

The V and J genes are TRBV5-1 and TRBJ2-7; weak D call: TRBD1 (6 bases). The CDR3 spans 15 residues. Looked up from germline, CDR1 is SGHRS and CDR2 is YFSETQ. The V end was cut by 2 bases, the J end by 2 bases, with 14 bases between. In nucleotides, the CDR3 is TGCGCCAGCAGCTTATCCTCACAGGGCCCCTACGAGCAGTACTTC. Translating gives CASSLSSQGPYEQYF.

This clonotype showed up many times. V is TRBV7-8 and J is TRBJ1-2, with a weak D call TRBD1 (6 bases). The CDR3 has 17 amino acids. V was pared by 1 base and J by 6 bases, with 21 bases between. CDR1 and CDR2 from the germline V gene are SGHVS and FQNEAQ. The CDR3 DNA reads TGTGCCAGCAGCTTAGGAAGAATGGTCAGGGGAACCCATGGCTACACCTTC. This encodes CASSLGRMVRGTHGYTF.

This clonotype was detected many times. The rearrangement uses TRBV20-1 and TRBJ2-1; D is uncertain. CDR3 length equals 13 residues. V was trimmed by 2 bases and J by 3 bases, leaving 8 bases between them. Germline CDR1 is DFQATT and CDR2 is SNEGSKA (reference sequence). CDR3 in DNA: TGCAGTGCTAGAAGCTCGCTCTACAATGAGCAGTTCTTC. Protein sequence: CSARSSLYNEQFF.

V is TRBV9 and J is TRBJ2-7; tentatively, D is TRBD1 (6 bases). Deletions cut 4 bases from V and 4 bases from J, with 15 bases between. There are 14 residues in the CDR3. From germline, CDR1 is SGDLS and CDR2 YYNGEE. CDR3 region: CASSPGQFRYEQYF. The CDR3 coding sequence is TGTGCCAGCAGCCCAGGACAGTTTCGGTACGAGCAGTACTTC.

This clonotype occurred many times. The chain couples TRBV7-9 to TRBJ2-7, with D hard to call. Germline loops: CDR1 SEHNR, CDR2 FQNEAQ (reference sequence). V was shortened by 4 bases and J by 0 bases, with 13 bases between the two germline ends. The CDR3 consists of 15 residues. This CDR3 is CASSSGRLSSYEQYF. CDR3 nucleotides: TGTGCCAGCAGCTCCGGCCGACTTAGCTCCTACGAGCAGTACTTC.

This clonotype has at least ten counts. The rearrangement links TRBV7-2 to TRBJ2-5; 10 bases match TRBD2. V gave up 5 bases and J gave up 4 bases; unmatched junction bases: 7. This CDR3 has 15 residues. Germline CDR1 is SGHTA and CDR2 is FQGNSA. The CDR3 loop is CASSPSGRGSETQYF. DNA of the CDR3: TGTGCCAGCAGCCCCAGCGGGAGGGGTTCAGAGACCCAGTACTTC.

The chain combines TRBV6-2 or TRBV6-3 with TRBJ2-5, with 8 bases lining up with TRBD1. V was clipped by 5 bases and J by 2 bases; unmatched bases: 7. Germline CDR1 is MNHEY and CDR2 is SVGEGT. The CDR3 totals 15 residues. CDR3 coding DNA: TGTGCCAGCAGTATCTATGGGACAGGACAAGAGACCCAGTACTTC. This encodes CASSIYGTGQETQYF.

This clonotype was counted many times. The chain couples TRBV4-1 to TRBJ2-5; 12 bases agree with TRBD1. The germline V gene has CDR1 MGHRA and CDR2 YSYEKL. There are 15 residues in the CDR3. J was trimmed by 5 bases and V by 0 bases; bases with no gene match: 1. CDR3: CASSQEGTGGETQYF. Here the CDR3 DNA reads TGCGCCAGCAGCCAAGAAGGGACAGGGGGCGAGACCCAGTACTTC.

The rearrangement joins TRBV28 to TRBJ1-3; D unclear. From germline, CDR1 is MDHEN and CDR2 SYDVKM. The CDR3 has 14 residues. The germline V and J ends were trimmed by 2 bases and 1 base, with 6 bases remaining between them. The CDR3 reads CASSLLSSGNTIYF. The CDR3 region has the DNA TGTGCCAGCAGTTTACTGTCTTCTGGAAACACCATATATTTT.

Here the CDR3 DNA reads TGTGCCAGCAGCGTAGCGGCAGGTTCATATGGCTACACCTTC. Protein sequence: CASSVAAGSYGYTF. V gene TRBV9 combines with J gene TRBJ1-2, with D hard to call. Deletions cut 0 bases from V and 5 bases from J, with 11 bases between. Germline CDR1 and CDR2: SGDLS and YYNGEE. This CDR3 has 14 residues.

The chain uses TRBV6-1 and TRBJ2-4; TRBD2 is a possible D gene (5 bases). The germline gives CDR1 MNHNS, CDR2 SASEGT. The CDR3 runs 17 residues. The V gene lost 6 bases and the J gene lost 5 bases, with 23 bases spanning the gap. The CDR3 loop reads CASSDPTEGLYENIQYF. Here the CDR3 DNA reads TGTGCCAGCAGCGATCCCACCGAGGGTCTATACGAAAACATTCAGTACTTC.

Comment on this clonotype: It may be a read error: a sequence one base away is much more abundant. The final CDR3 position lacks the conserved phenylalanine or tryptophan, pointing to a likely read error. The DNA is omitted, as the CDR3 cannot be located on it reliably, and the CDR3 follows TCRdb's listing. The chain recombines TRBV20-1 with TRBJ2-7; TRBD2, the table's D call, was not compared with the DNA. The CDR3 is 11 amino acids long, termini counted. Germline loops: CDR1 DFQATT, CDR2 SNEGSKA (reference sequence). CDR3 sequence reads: CSARGEGEKYL.

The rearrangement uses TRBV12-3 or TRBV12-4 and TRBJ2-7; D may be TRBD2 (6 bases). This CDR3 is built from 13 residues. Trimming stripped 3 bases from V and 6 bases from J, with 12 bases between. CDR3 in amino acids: CASSFSGGIEQYF. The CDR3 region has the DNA TGTGCCAGCAGTTTCTCTGGAGGGATCGAGCAGTACTTC.

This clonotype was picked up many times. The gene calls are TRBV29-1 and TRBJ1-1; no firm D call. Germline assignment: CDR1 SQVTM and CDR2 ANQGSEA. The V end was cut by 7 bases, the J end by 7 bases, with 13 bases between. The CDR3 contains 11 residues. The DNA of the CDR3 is TGCAGCGCGAGTGCGAACTATGAAGCTTTCTTT. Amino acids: CSASANYEAFF.

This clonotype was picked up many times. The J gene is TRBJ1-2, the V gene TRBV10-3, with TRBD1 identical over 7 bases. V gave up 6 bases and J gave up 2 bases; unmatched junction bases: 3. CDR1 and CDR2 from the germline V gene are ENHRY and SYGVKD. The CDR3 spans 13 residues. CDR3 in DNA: TGTGCCATCAGCCAGGACAGGAACTATGGCTACACCTTC. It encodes CAISQDRNYGYTF.

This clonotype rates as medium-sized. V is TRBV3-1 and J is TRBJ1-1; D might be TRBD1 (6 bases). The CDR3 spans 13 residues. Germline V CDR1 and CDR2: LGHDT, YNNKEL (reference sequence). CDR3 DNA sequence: TGTGGGACGAGGGGCAGGGGGAACACTGAAGCTTTCTTT. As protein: CGTRGRGNTEAFF.

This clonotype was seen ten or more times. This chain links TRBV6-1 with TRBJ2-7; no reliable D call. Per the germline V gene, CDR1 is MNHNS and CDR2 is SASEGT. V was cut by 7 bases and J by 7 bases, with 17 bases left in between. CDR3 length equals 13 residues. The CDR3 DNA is TGTGCCAGCAACCCCGGTCCTCGGCGAGAGCAGTACTTC. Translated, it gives CASNPGPRREQYF.

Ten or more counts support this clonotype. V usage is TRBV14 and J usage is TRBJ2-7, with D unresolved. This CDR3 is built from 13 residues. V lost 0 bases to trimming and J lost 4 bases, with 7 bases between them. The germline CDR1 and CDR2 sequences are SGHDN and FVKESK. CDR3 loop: CASSQDLRYEQYF. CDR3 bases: TGTGCCAGCAGCCAAGATCTCCGATACGAGCAGTACTTC.

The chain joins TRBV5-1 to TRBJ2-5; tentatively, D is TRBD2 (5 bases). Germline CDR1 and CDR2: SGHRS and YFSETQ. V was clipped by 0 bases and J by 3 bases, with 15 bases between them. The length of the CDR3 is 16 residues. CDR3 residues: CASSLDAGLGEETQYF. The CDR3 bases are TGCGCCAGCAGCTTGGATGCGGGTTTAGGCGAAGAGACCCAGTACTTC.

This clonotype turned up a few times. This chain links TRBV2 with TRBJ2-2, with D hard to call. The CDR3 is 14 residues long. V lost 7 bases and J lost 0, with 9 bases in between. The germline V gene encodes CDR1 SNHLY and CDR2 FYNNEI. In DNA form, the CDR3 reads TGTGCCAGCATGACAATTTCGAACACCGGGGAGCTGTTTTTT. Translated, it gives CASMTISNTGELFF.

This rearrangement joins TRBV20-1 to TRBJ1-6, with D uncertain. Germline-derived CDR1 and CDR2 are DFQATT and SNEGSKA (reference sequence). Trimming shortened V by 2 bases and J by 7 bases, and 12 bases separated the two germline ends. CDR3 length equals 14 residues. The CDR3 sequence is CSARLGRGNSPLHF. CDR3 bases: TGCAGTGCTAGACTCGGCAGAGGGAATTCACCCCTCCACTTT.

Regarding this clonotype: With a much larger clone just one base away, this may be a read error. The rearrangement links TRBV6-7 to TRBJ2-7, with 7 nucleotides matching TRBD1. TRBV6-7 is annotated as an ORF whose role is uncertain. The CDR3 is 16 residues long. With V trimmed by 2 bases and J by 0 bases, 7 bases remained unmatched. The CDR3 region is CASSYRRGQSSYEQYF. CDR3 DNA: TGTGCCAGCAGTTACAGAAGGGGGCAGAGCTCCTACGAGCAGTACTTC.